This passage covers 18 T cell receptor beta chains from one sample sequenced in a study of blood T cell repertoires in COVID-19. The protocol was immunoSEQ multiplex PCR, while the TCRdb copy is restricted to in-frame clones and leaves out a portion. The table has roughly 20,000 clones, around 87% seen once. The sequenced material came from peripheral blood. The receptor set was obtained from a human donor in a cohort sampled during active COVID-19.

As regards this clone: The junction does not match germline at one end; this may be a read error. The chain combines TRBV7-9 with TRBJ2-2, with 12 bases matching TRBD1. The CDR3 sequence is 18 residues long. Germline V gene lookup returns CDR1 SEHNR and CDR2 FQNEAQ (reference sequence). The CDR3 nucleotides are TGTGCCAGCAGCCGGCCGGGACAGGGGGCGCTTAACACCAGGGAGCTGTTTTTT. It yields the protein CASSRPGQGALNTRELFF.

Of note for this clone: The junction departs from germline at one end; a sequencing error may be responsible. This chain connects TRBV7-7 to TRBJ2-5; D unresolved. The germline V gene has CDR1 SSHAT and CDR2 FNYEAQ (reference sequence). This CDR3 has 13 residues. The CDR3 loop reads CASSLSRLETQYF. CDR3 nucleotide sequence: TGTGCTAGCAGCTTATCGCGATTGGAGACCCAGTACTTC. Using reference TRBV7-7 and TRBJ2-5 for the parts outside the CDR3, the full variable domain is GAGVSQSPRYKVTKRGQDVTLRCDPISSHATLYWYQQALGQGPEFLTYFNYEAQPDKSGLPSDRFSAERPEGSISTLTIQRTEQRDSAMYRCASSLSRLETQYFGPGTRLLVL.

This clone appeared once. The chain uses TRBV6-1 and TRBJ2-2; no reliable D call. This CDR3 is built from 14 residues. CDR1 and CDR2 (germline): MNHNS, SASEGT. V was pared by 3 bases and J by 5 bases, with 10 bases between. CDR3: CASSDWRLTGELFF. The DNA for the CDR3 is TGTGCCAGCAGTGATTGGAGACTTACCGGGGAGCTGTTTTTT.

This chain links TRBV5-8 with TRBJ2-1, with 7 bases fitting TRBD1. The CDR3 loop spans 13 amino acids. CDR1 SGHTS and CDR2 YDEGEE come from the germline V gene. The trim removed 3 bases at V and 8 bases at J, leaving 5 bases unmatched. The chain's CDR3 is CASSSLQGYEQFF. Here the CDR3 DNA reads TGTGCCAGCAGCTCGTTACAGGGGTATGAGCAGTTCTTC.

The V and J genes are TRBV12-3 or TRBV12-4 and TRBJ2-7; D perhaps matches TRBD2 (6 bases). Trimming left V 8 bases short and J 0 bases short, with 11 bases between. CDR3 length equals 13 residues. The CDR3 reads CASRLGSSYEQYF. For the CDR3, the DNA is TGTGCCAGCCGCCTCGGGAGCTCCTACGAGCAGTACTTC.

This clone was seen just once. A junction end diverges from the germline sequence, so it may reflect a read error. CDR3 sequence (DNA): TGTGCTAGCAGCTCATGCTGGACTAGCGGTTCCTACGAGCAGTACTTC. Translating it yields CASSSCWTSGSYEQYF. The V and J genes are TRBV7-7 and TRBJ2-7; TRBD2 agrees at 10 bases. The CDR3 spans 16 residues. The germline gives CDR1 SSHAT, CDR2 FNYEAQ (reference sequence). Combining the CDR3 with reference TRBV7-7 and TRBJ2-7 gives the whole variable domain GAGVSQSPRYKVTKRGQDVTLRCDPISSHATLYWYQQALGQGPEFLTYFNYEAQPDKSGLPSDRFSAERPEGSISTLTIQRTEQRDSAMYRCASSSCWTSGSYEQYFGPGTRLTVT.

The CDR3 protein is CASSPGTGQPKNIQYF. In DNA form, the CDR3 reads TGTGCCAGCAGTCCGGGGACAGGACAGCCCAAAAACATTCAGTACTTC. The chain recombines TRBV27 with TRBJ2-4; 8 bases align to TRBD1. The V gene end was trimmed by 5 bases and the J gene end by 2 bases; junction bases not matched to a gene: 8. CDR3 length: 16 residues. Germline V CDR1 and CDR2: MNHEY, SMNVEV (reference sequence).

Here the CDR3 reads CASSQGRGGETQYF. The CDR3 nucleotides are TGCGCCAGCAGCCAAGGGAGGGGGGGAGAGACCCAGTACTTC. The genes are TRBV4-3 and TRBJ2-5, with TRBD2 as a possible D gene (7 bases). The CDR3 contains 14 residues. V was cut by 1 base and J by 4 bases, with 10 bases left in between. CDR1 LGHNA and CDR2 YSLEER come from the germline V gene.

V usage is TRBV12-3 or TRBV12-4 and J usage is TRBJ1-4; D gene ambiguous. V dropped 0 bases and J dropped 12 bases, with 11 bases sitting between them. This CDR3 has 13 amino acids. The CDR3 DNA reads TGTGCCAGCAGTTTAGCGCATGCCGGTCAACTGTTTTTT. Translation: CASSLAHAGQLFF.

The CDR3 region is CASSSGRDYNEQFF. The CDR3 nucleotides read TGTGCCAGCAGTTCAGGGAGGGACTACAATGAGCAGTTCTTC. This chain joins TRBV6-2 or TRBV6-3 and TRBJ2-1; 7 bases line up with TRBD2. The V gene's germline CDR1 is MNHEY and CDR2 SVGEGT. CDR3 length: 14 amino acids. J lost 3 bases, V lost 4 bases, and 3 bases had no gene match.

CDR3 region: CSVVFLRGTDTQYF. CDR3 DNA: TGCAGCGTTGTATTCCTGCGTGGCACAGATACGCAGTATTTT. This rearrangement joins TRBV29-1 to TRBJ2-3; D is unresolved. This CDR3 has 14 amino acids. CDR1 is SQVTM and CDR2 is ANQGSEA in the germline V gene. Trimming took off 4 bases at V and 1 base at J, with 12 bases between the two ends.

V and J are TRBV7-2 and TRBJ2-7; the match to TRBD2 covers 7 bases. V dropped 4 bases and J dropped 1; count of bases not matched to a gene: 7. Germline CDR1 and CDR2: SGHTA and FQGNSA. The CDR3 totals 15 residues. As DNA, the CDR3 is TGTGCCAGCAGCTCGGAAGCGGGATCTTCCTACGAGCAGTACTTC. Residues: CASSSEAGSSYEQYF.

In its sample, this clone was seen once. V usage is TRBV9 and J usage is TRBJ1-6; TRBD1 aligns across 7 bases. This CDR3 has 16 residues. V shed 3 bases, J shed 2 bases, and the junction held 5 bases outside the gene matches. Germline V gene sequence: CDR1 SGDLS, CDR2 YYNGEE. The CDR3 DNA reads TGTGCCAGCAGCGGGGACAGCCTGACCTATAATTCACCCCTCCACTTT. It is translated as CASSGDSLTYNSPLHF.

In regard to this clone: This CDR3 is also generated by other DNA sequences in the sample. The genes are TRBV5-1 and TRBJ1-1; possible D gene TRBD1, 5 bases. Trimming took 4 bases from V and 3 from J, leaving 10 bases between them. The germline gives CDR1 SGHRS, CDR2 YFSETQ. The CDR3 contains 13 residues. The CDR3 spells CASSQQVDTEAFF. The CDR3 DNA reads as TGCGCCAGCAGCCAACAGGTCGACACTGAAGCTTTCTTT.

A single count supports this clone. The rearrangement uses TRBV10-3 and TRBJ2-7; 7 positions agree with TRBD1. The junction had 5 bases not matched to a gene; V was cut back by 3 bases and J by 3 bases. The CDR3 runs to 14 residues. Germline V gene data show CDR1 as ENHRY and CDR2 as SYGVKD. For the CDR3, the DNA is TGTGCCATCAGTGACCCCAGGGGGAGCTACGAGCAGTACTTC. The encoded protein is CAISDPRGSYEQYF.

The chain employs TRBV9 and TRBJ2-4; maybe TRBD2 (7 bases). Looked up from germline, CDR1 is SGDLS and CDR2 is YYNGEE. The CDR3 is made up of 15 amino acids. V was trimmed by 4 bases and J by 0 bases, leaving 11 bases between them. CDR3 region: CASSRGGLAKNIQYF. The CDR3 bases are TGTGCCAGCAGCAGGGGGGGCCTAGCCAAAAACATTCAGTACTTC.

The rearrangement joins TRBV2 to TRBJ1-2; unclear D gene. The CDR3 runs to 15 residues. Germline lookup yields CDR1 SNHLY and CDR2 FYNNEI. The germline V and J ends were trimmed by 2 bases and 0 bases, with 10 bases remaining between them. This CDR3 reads CASSELRAANYGYTF. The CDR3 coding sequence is TGTGCCAGCAGTGAACTTCGCGCCGCTAACTATGGCTACACCTTC.

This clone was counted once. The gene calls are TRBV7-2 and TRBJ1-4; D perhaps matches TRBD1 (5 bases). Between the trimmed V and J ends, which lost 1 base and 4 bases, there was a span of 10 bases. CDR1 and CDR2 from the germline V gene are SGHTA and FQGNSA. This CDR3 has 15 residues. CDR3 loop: CASSLDAGNNEKLFF. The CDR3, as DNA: TGTGCCAGCAGCTTAGATGCAGGGAATAATGAAAAACTGTTTTTT.